Following are 20 T cell receptor beta chains from one sample sequenced in a study of PD-1 blockade in mismatch repair-deficient tumors. Repertoires were generated with immunoSEQ multiplex PCR, while TCRdb's copy carries only in-frame clones and drops some. The top ten hold less than 1.3% of the sample, which has under 50,000 clones, 65% to 85% seen once. This specimen consisted of PBMCs, obtained around 40 weeks after starting pembrolizumab. These TCRs come from an adult with mismatch repair-deficient cancer.

The chain links TRBV5-6 to TRBJ1-6, with D unresolved. Trimming removed 0 bases from V and 8 bases from J, with 9 bases in between. The germline V gene has CDR1 SGHDT and CDR2 YYEEEE. The CDR3 totals 14 residues. In DNA form, the CDR3 reads TGTGCCAGCAGCTTGGTAGGGAGGGATTCACCCCTCCACTTT. As protein: CASSLVGRDSPLHF.

The DNA for the CDR3 is TGTGCCAGCAGCTTATTGCCTAGCAGAAACTACGAGCAGTACTTC. This codes for CASSLLPSRNYEQYF. The chain joins TRBV7-9 to TRBJ2-7; D might be TRBD2 (5 bases). Trimming cost V 2 bases and J 3 bases, with 14 bases left between them. CDR3 length equals 15 residues. The V gene's germline CDR1 is SEHNR and CDR2 FQNEAQ (reference sequence).

The chain is built from TRBV7-2 and TRBJ2-5; 10 bases agree with TRBD2. Germline loops: CDR1 SGHTA, CDR2 FQGNSA. Trimming cost V 1 base and J 1 base; bases outside gene matches: 3. This CDR3 comprises 16 residues. CDR3 residues: CASSLVGTSVQETQYF. Written as DNA, the CDR3 is TGTGCCAGCAGCTTAGTTGGGACTAGCGTCCAAGAGACCCAGTACTTC.

The V call is TRBV5-8, the J call TRBJ2-7; the match to TRBD1 covers 11 bases. Germline CDR1 and CDR2: SGHTS and YDEGEE. The CDR3 loop spans 14 amino acids. The junction had 7 bases not matched to a gene; V was cut back by 4 bases and J by 7 bases. The CDR3 here is CASSHGTGGLEQYF. Here the CDR3 DNA reads TGTGCCAGCAGCCACGGGACAGGGGGGTTAGAGCAGTACTTC.

The count of this clone is one. The chain has TRBV6-1 and TRBJ1-5, with D possibly matching TRBD1 (5 bases). Deletions cut 4 bases from V and 11 bases from J, with 15 bases between. Looked up from germline, CDR1 is MNHNS and CDR2 is SASEGT. The CDR3 runs 13 residues. The CDR3 protein is CASSVRGRPTQHF. The CDR3 nucleotides are TGTGCCAGCAGTGTAAGGGGCCGACCGACCCAGCATTTT.

The chain combines TRBV7-2 with TRBJ2-2, with 13 bases aligning to TRBD2. The ends lost 8 bases at V and 7 bases at J; junction bases unmatched: 7. This CDR3 region has 15 residues. From germline, CDR1 is SGHTA and CDR2 FQGNSA. In DNA, the CDR3 is TGTGCCAGCGGTACTAGCGGGGGGGGCAGCGGGGAGCTGTTTTTT. Its translation: CASGTSGGGSGELFF.

This clone was counted only a few times. Here the CDR3 reads CASNSAQRNEQYF. CDR3 nucleotides: TGTGCCAGCAATTCGGCCCAGAGGAACGAGCAGTACTTC. The chain recombines TRBV6-1 with TRBJ2-7; D remains unclear. The CDR3 loop spans 13 amino acids. In germline, CDR1 is MNHNS, CDR2 SASEGT. The ends were cut back, 7 bases at V and 5 bases at J, with 15 bases in the middle.

The rearrangement uses TRBV27 and TRBJ2-1; TRBD2 is a possible D gene (7 bases). V gave up 7 bases and J gave up 4 bases, with 23 bases separating them. CDR3 length: 17 residues. Germline-derived CDR1 and CDR2 are MNHEY and SMNVEV (reference sequence). The CDR3 nucleotides read TGTGCCAGCACCCTTTATAGGGGGGGACTATCATACAATGAGCAGTTCTTC. Translated, it gives CASTLYRGGLSYNEQFF.

The V call is TRBV28, the J call TRBJ2-7; TRBD2 aligns across 10 bases. CDR1 is MDHEN, CDR2 SYDVKM, per germline. The V and J ends lost 4 bases and 5 bases, in that order; junction bases with no gene match: 11. The CDR3 covers 16 residues. The CDR3 sequence is CASSSPPSGRAHEQYF. CDR3 bases: TGTGCCAGCAGTTCCCCCCCAAGCGGGAGGGCCCACGAGCAGTACTTC.

This clone turned up a few times. This chain links TRBV18 with TRBJ2-7; D is undetermined. Per germline, CDR1 KGHSH and CDR2 LQKENI. The CDR3 runs to 13 residues. V gave up 6 bases and J gave up 5 bases, with 14 bases separating them. This CDR3 reads CASSSRPPDEQYF. The CDR3 nucleotides are TGTGCCAGCTCCTCGCGGCCACCGGACGAGCAGTACTTC.

In this sample, this clone turned up a few times. The V call is TRBV5-6, the J call TRBJ2-2; 8 bases map to TRBD1. This CDR3 contains 14 residues. Germline CDR1 SGHDT, CDR2 YYEEEE. V lost 4 bases to trimming and J lost 3 bases; unmatched junction nucleotides: 2. The CDR3, as DNA: TGTGCCAGCAGCCCAGGGGGCTACACCGGGGAGCTGTTTTTT. It specifies CASSPGGYTGELFF.

The chain links TRBV28 to TRBJ2-5; 10 nucleotides line up with TRBD2. CDR3 size: 16 residues. Trimming cost V 1 base and J 6 bases; bases outside gene matches: 8. Looked up from germline, CDR1 is MDHEN and CDR2 is SYDVKM. CDR3 DNA sequence: TGTGCCAGCAGTTTATCACTAGCGGGACCGCAGAAGACCCAGTACTTC. Encoded protein: CASSLSLAGPQKTQYF. Complete variable domain (other parts from reference TRBV28 and TRBJ2-5): DVKVTQSSRYLVKRTGEKVFLECVQDMDHENMFWYRQDPGLGLRLIYFSYDVKMKEKGDIPEGYSVSREKKERFSLILESASTNQTSMYLCASSLSLAGPQKTQYFGPGTRLLVL.

The chain recombines TRBV28 with TRBJ1-2, with TRBD1 as a possible D gene (5 bases). The germline V gene encodes CDR1 MDHEN and CDR2 SYDVKM. Trimming left V 4 bases short and J 2 bases short, with 11 bases between. The length of the CDR3 is 14 residues. CDR3 DNA sequence: TGTGCCAGCAGTTCGACTGACAGAAACTATGGCTACACCTTC. It translates to CASSSTDRNYGYTF.

This clone was detected only a few times. This chain connects TRBV7-9 to TRBJ1-4; no clear D gene. The germline gives CDR1 SEHNR, CDR2 FQNEAQ (reference sequence). This CDR3 has 16 residues. V lost 5 bases and J 0 bases, leaving 13 bases between the germline ends. The CDR3 sequence is CASSAGLGSTNEKLFF. CDR3 DNA: TGTGCCAGCAGCGCCGGACTTGGCTCAACTAATGAAAAACTGTTTTTT.

The chain joins TRBV6-1 to TRBJ1-6, with D tentatively TRBD1 (5 bases). Trimming removed 2 bases from V and 8 bases from J, with 10 bases in between. The CDR3 is 14 amino acids. Germline CDR1 reads MNHNS; CDR2 reads SASEGT. CDR3 in DNA: TGTGCCAGCAGTGAAAAGGGAGGGGATTCACCCCTCCACTTT. It yields the protein CASSEKGGDSPLHF.

V is TRBV18 and J is TRBJ1-2, with a weak D call TRBD1 (5 bases). The CDR3 covers 14 residues. V lost 3 bases and J lost 6, with 14 bases in between. Germline assignment: CDR1 KGHSH and CDR2 LQKENI. The DNA for the CDR3 is TGTGCCAGCTCACCGTCGGCAGGGAAGCATGGCTACACCTTC. Its protein product is CASSPSAGKHGYTF.

The J gene is TRBJ1-5, the V gene TRBV11-2; TRBD1 agrees at 8 bases. The CDR3 length is 16 residues. J lost 7 bases, V lost 2 bases, and 10 bases had no gene match. From germline, CDR1 is SGHAT and CDR2 FQNNGV. Here the CDR3 reads CASSLYPQGAGQPQHF. In DNA form, the CDR3 reads TGTGCCAGCAGCTTATACCCTCAGGGGGCAGGGCAGCCCCAGCATTTT.

This clone was picked up a small number of times. This chain uses TRBV29-1 with TRBJ2-5, with 7 bases lining up with TRBD1. The CDR3 covers 12 residues. CDR1 and CDR2 (germline): SQVTM, ANQGSEA. The DNA for the CDR3 is TGCAGGGCCGGGACAGAAAGAGAGACCCAGTACTTC. The encoded protein is CRAGTERETQYF. The whole variable domain, remainder taken from reference TRBV29-1 and TRBJ2-5, is SAVISQKPSRDICQRGTSLTIQCQVDSQVTMMFWYRQQPGQSLTLIATANQGSEATYESGFVIDKFPISRPNLTFSTLTVSNMSPEDSSIYLCRAGTERETQYFGPGTRLLVL.

The chain recombines TRBV11-3 with TRBJ2-7; tentatively, D is TRBD1 (6 bases). Germline CDR1 SGHNT, CDR2 YENEEA. The CDR3 extends over 14 amino acids. The V end was cut by 3 bases, the J end by 2 bases, with 11 bases between. CDR3 nucleotides: TGTGCCAGCAGCTTTCGGGACATAACCTACGAGCAGTACTTC. Residues: CASSFRDITYEQYF.

In this sample, this clone turned up once. J is TRBJ1-1 and V is TRBV18; no reliable D call. The ends were cut back, 3 bases at V and 0 bases at J, with 14 bases in the middle. The CDR3 spans 16 residues. The germline gives CDR1 KGHSH, CDR2 LQKENI. The CDR3 loop is CASSPTPGSVNTEAFF. CDR3 sequence (DNA): TGTGCCAGCTCACCTACTCCGGGGTCGGTGAACACTGAAGCTTTCTTT. The full variable domain, with the rest looked up from reference TRBV18 and TRBJ1-1, is NAGVMQNPRHLVRRRGQEARLRCSPMKGHSHVYWYRQLPEEGLKFMVYLQKENIIDESGMPKERFSAEFPKEGPSILRIQQVVRGDSAAYFCASSPTPGSVNTEAFFGQGTRLTVV.